This TCR beta chain was documented in a study of blood T cell repertoires in COVID-19. On the study more broadly: T cells, B-cell-depleted T cells, or PBMCs supplied cDNA or gDNA.

The V gene end was trimmed by 3 bases and the J gene end by 0 bases; junction bases not matched to a gene: 1. Germline-derived CDR1 and CDR2 are SGHAT and FQNNGV. The CDR3 has 14 amino acids. Clones were sequenced by immunoSEQ multiplex PCR, and TCRdb holds only the in-frame ones, with some missing. The sample includes approximately 110,000 clones, under 80% seen only once; the top ten take roughly a fifth. The V and J genes are TRBV11-2 and TRBJ2-7; TRBD2 aligns across 8 bases. Sequenced sample: peripheral blood. This clonotype originated in a woman in her seventies with acute or convalescent COVID-19. In DNA, the CDR3 is TGTGCCAGCAGCTTTAGCGGGAACTCCTACGAGCAGTACTTC. Translating it yields CASSFSGNSYEQYF.